The T cell receptor (beta chain) described here comes from a study of early T cells in non-severe SARS-CoV-2 infection. Findings and limits, study-wide: The VDJdb matching leaned toward anti-spike CD8 responses and overlooked private and CD4 specificities.

Individual cDNA molecules received unique molecular identifiers. TCRdb re-called the 5' RACE reads with MiXCR, one entry per CDR3 protein. The sample shows 95,000 to 110,000 distinct CDR3 sequences, roughly 11% of them seen only once. For this clonotype: The antigen remains unidentified.

Germline assignment: CDR1 SGHVS and CDR2 FQNEAQ. The CDR3 runs 14 residues. V was trimmed by 2 bases and J by 3 bases, leaving 10 bases between them. The receptor was isolated from an adult who was a healthcare worker with PCR-confirmed SARS-CoV-2 infection or an uninfected control (not recorded which). Sequencing was carried out using whole blood. The rearrangement uses TRBV7-8 and TRBJ2-5; D may match TRBD1 or TRBD2 (5 bases each). The CDR3 bases are TGTGCCAGCAGCTTACTCGGGACGAAAGAGACCCAGTACTTC. Its protein product is CASSLLGTKETQYF.